This T cell receptor beta chain was sequenced during a study of cytomegalovirus exposure and HLA in healthy donors. This PCR relied on a set of 60 Vbeta primers and 13 Jbeta primers. Assay used: immunoSEQ multiplex PCR; TCRdb lists only in-frame clones, some missing. In all, the sample yields around 150,000 clones. Germline loops: CDR1 MNHEY, CDR2 SMNVEV (reference sequence). V lost 3 bases, J lost 4 bases, and 6 bases stayed unmatched. This CDR3 has 16 amino acids. Whole-study results and caveats: Later analysis associated a missense DCLRE1C variant with TCR beta V- and J-gene trimming. Rare TCR sequences dominated, though some public TCRs recurred in many donors. Roughly uniform sequencing depth across donors was assumed, possibly incorrectly.

Note on this clone: Its specificity is not known.

Specimen: PBMCs. The gene calls are TRBV27 and TRBJ1-1; 12 bases match TRBD1. The TCR comes from a man aged 25 to 40 in good health and CMV-seronegative. CDR3: CASSLGTGGIVTEAFF. Written as DNA, the CDR3 is TGTGCCAGCAGTTTGGGGACAGGGGGCATCGTCACTGAAGCTTTCTTT.